This TCR beta chain was observed in a study of CD8+ T cells in alopecia areata. For the study at large: Those receiving the skin were roughly 6-11-week-old female C3H/HeJ mice, whose grafts came from roughly 6-13-month-old C3H/HeJ donors with spontaneous alopecia. Findings and caveats of the study: Mice showed TCR sharing more clearly than patients did, possibly owing to HLA. Compared with normal scalp, lesional scalp had higher clonality and more expanded CD8+ clones. Sequenced scalp T cells also include alphabeta T cells resident in normal skin.

Isolated RNA was reverse transcribed into cDNA used as the sequencing template. Some clones are missing from TCRdb's copy, which holds only in-frame ones; the method was immunoSEQ multiplex PCR. This record lists about 110,000 clones, none seen once only, and the top ten clones contain about 20%. About this clone itself: The antigen remains undetermined. Genes here carry mouse names. Read sequence stops 4 residues before the CDR3 end, and the germline J gene provides the missing end.

CDR1 and CDR2 (germline): NNHDY, SYVADS. The CDR3 is 13 amino acids. J lost 4 bases, V lost 5 bases, and 3 bases had no gene match. The specimen was lesional skin. The chain recombines TRBV13-3 with TRBJ1-1; TRBD1 matches 9 bases. The sequence came from a C3H/HeJ mouse with alopecia areata. The mouse line has the MHC haplotype H2-k. The CDR3 bases that were read are TGTGCCAGCAGACAGGGGGCGGGCACA. It is translated as CASRQGAGT. The full CDR3 reads CASRQGAGTEVFF.